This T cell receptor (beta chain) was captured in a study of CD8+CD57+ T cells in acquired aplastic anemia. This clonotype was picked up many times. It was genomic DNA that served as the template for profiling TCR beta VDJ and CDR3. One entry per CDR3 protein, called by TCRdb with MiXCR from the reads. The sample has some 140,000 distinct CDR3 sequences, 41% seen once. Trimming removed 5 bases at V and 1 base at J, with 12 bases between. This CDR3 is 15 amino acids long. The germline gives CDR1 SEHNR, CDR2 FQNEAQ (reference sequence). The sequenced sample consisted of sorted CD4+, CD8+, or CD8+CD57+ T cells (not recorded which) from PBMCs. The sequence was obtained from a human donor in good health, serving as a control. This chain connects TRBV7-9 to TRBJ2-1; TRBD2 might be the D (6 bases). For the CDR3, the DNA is TGTGCCAGCAGCGTTGATAGCGGATCCTACAATGAGCAGTTCTTC. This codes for CASSVDSGSYNEQFF.